The present entry profiles one TCR beta chain with its context. Its antigen remains unidentified. TCRdb keeps only in-frame clones here, not all; method: immunoSEQ multiplex PCR. The table has tens of thousands of clones, over 75% seen once. Germline CDR1 is MDHEN and CDR2 is SYDVKM. The CDR3 spans 15 residues. Trimming removed 1 base at V and 0 bases at J, with 7 bases between. This entry comes from a study of OX40 agonist ivuxolimab in advanced cancers. Patients with autoimmune history or systemic immunosuppression were excluded. The study's findings and limits: Some patients without response likewise showed low normalized clonal expansion. Averaged across samples, CD8+ T cells carried more expanded clones than CD4+ did.

The clonotype originates from an adult with an advanced solid tumor such as melanoma, head and neck, liver or kidney cancer. Here the sequenced sample was CD4+ or CD8+ T cells sorted from blood, taken in a trial of the OX40 agonist ivuxolimab. The V call is TRBV28, the J call TRBJ2-1; the D is unclear. The CDR3 protein is CASSLYTSSYNEQFF. As DNA, the CDR3 is TGTGCCAGCAGTTTATACACAAGCTCCTACAATGAGCAGTTCTTC.